A single T cell receptor beta chain is shown here with its context. What this receptor recognizes is not known. Base qualities are not recorded, but no much larger clone differs from it by a single base. Libraries were constructed by the immunoSEQ multiplex PCR assay. For the multiplex PCR, a mixture combining 60 forward primers for TCR Vbeta segments and 13 reverse primers for TCR Jbeta segments was used. A multiplex PCR assay on genomic DNA amplified the CDR3 region of rearranged TCR beta genes. The amplified TCR beta libraries were sequenced on the Illumina HiSeq System as 87-base-pair reads. Processing in the source paper ran as follows. A later analysis counted 75 million to 100 million unique TCR beta chains across the 600 to 850 repertoires, and 9.5 million to 11 million of these chains were shared by at least two donors. To remove PCR and sequencing errors, raw reads were error-corrected and collapsed into unique sequences using a nearest-neighbor algorithm that merged closely related sequences. To assign V, D and J gene segments, CDR3 sequences were aligned to IMGT reference sequences. For a sequence to be retained, at least a six-nucleotide match to both a V gene segment and a J gene segment was required. Rearrangements were classified as productive when the CDR3 lacked stop codons and remained in frame with V and J, and all other rearrangements were classified as non-productive. CDR3 was defined by IMGT convention, running from the second conserved V-encoded cysteine to the conserved J-encoded phenylalanine. The earlier analysis of 500 to 650 of the donors excluded any sequence lacking an unambiguous match to a single V gene segment. In an earlier analysis of more than 500 of the donors, a V segment was called functional when productive rearrangements were above 56.7%, and segregating when the standard deviation between donors exceeded 5%. To diagnose cytomegalovirus status from the catalog of TCR beta chain sequences, a statistical classification framework was built. In a later analysis, TCR nucleotide sequences were compared against IMGT/GENE-DB human TR gene sequences so that V and J genes could be assigned. The TCRdist pipeline was used in a later analysis to assign CDR3 sequences and most-parsimonious VDJ recombination scenarios. In a later analysis, every TCR beta chain was defined by the combination of its CDR3 amino acid sequence and its V-gene family, and reads without a unique V-gene family were dropped. As a way to deal with suspected cross-contamination and a sequencing artifact, a later analysis dropped roughly 620 nucleotide sequences that were highly shared and had low generation probability. In a later analysis, a clonal expansion index for each public chain was calculated from normalized within-repertoire ranks of inferred template counts. A later analysis computed generation probabilities with a VDJ recombination model fitted to out-of-frame rearrangements, and checked the results against IGoR. A later analysis scored TCR-TCR, TCR-HLA and TCR-CMV co-occurrence with hypergeometric tests, applying a repertoire-size bias correction to TCR pairs. A later analysis estimated false discovery rates by permuting HLA or CMV assignments 20 times. A later analysis grouped co-occurring TCRs with DBSCAN, adding TCRdist sequence similarity when clustering within HLA-allele-positive subsets. Co-occurrence clustering excluded repertoires with fewer than 30,000 or more than 120,000 public chains, plus five with anomalous nucleotide sharing. TCRdb carries this immuneACCESS record with in-frame sequences only. Its versions omit some clonotypes, under half of them owing to an unresolved V gene in the studies checked, with the rest unexplained. The V and J calls and the clone size are those of that table, but D and trimming were determined from the DNA. In this sample the table shows approximately 140,000 clones, 81% of which occur a single time. 5.5% to 6% of the sample rests with the top ten.

The cohort was made up of approximately 670 healthy bone marrow donors. Cohort members were all nominally healthy when sampled, although unrecorded immune exposures were likely present. The donor was CMV seropositive and belonged to the group of more than 250 seropositive cohort members. Each donor provided a peripheral blood sample, and peripheral blood mononuclear cells were used for TCR beta sequencing. Genomic DNA extraction from the blood cell samples was performed with the Qiagen DNeasy Blood Extraction Kit. This specimen belongs to a study of cytomegalovirus exposure and HLA in healthy donors (dated by TCRdb to about 2017). With respect to the entire study: In an earlier analysis of 587 of the donors, 250 to 350 Gb of sequence data and 100 million or so unique TCR beta sequences from 180 million or so T cells were reported. Roughly 300 gigabases of sequencing data and tens of millions of unique TCR sequences made up an early release that covered 500 to 700 HLA-typed donors. Of the approximately 400 genotyped donors, about 80% fell in the genetic ancestry cluster associated with self-reported Caucasian donors. The study aimed to test whether cataloging public T cell receptors could reveal signatures of past pathogen exposure. The study used immunosequencing to profile the T cell repertoires of several hundred subjects and linked those repertoires to cytomegalovirus serostatus. In addition to the first cohort of about 650 subjects, a separate validation cohort of 120 different subjects was used. The study combined high-throughput TCR immunosequencing, statistical association of individual TCRs with disease status, and machine learning to predict cytomegalovirus infection status. To study patterns of TCR occurrence, a later analysis re-analyzed previously published TCR beta repertoires from several hundred donors and added high-resolution HLA genotyping. In the later analysis, no new phenotypic data were used to find candidate immune exposures; instead, reliance was placed on TCR beta sequences and their occurrence across donors. An earlier analysis of around 580 of the donors used high-throughput TCR beta sequencing to judge whether each TCR beta V gene segment behaved as functional or pseudogenic. Donor age, sex, ethnicity and CMV serostatus were compiled alongside the repertoire data. A later genetic analysis took genome-wide SNP genotypes for 398 of the 666 donors and used that subset as a discovery cohort. Every discovery cohort repertoire had been produced on one sequencing platform. Both class I and class II loci were covered by HLA typing, at four-digit resolution. Typing coverage differed by locus: A, B, C, DRB1 and DQB1 were typed in about 629-640 donors, DQA1 in 522, DPA1 in 600 to 610, and DPB1 in just under 480. Because of strong linkage in the cohort, roughly five DR-DQ haplotypes were treated as single units for association and clustering. Among some 400 genotyped donors of the cohort, an average of 235,054 unique TCR beta nucleotide sequences were sequenced per donor, around a sixth of them non-productive.

The CDR3 runs 19 residues from the cysteine to the phenylalanine. Here the CDR3 DNA is all that survives: 57 bases in frame from base 1. Trimming takes 6 bases from V and 3 bases from J, and the germline ends sit 26 bases apart. CDR1 and CDR2, per the germline V gene (reference sequence), are MNHEY and SMNVEV. The paper's findings and limits, for the study overall: According to the authors, the approach could potentially be generalized to other disease states and immunological phenotypes. Over 15 rarely observed V segments, including chromosome 9 orphons, were excluded from the earlier analysis of a few hundred of the donors because counts were too low. Most TCR sequences were seen in very few donors, while some public TCRs were found in many individuals. The 87-base-pair reads could not distinguish some IMGT-functional V segments, including TRBV6-2 and TRBV6-3, so those segments were excluded. In an earlier analysis of about 540 of the donors, most TCR beta V segments were observed in productive rearrangements about 90% or about 30% of the time, broadly matching IMGT annotations. Correlated functional status among segregating V segments might reflect linkage disequilibrium, but an unknown experimental factor could not be ruled out. Most CMV-associated TCR beta chains appeared to be HLA-restricted in a later analysis, and the HLA associations seemed to be driven largely by CMV exposure. Specific HLA alleles were associated with 18,000 or so TCR beta sequences at a false discovery rate of 0.05 in a later analysis. A later genetic analysis associated a missense DCLRE1C variant with V-gene and J-gene trimming of TCR beta chains, and an independent cohort replicated the association. In both the original and validation cohorts, the classifier was reported to diagnose cytomegalovirus status with high specificity and sensitivity. Strong co-occurrence of HLA alleles, especially DR and DQ, made assigning TCR associations to individual alleles difficult. A further reported finding was that TCR beta sequences accurately predicted the HLA-A and HLA-B alleles for most subjects in the first cohort. The cohort was sequenced for TCR beta chains only, and without alpha or paired-chain data the features that could be detected were limited. Sequencing depth was assumed to be roughly uniform across donors in the presence/absence analyses, though that assumption may not hold. A later genetic analysis reported fewer N-insertions in productive TCRs among donors in an Asian-associated ancestry cluster than the approximately 670-donor mean. Compared with equally common non-associated chains, HLA-associated TCR beta chains in a later analysis were more clonally expanded and had lower generation probabilities. A later analysis reported that several top co-occurrence clusters appeared linked to parvovirus B19, influenza, CMV and Epstein-Barr virus. In a later analysis, TCR association rates were found to vary across HLA loci, with the most associated TCRs seen for DRB1 alleles and the fewest for HLA-C alleles. In vitro tests confirmed that a few of the cytomegalovirus-associated TCR beta chains recognize cytomegalovirus antigens. HLA typing was unavailable for some donors at each locus, so association tests used only the typed subset. For the cohort, immune exposure information was limited to CMV serostatus. A total of fewer than 200 TCR beta chains were listed by the study as associated with cytomegalovirus. A cluster of highly shared sequence variants was judged likely to represent a technical artifact of the sequencing pipeline.

The clonotype comes from a woman in her thirties or forties in good health and CMV-seropositive. Here the chain combines TRBV27 and TRBJ2-2; the best D guess is TRBD2, with 5 bases matching. The sample taken for sequencing was PBMCs. CDR3 protein: CASRGLKNSITVDTGELFF. The bases are TGTGCCAGCAGAGGACTCAAGAACAGCATCACAGTGGACACCGGGGAGCTGTTTTTT.